This TCR beta chain was sequenced in a study of T cell clonality in common variable immunodeficiency. This clone was counted many times. Its antigen is unknown. The read comes to an end 3 residues before the CDR3 does, leaving the germline J gene to fill in the end. The CDR3 length is 13 residues. The V and J ends lost 6 bases and 2 bases, in that order; junction bases with no gene match: 6. The germline V gene has CDR1 DFQATT and CDR2 SNEGSKA (reference sequence). Study-wide points: CVID subjects shared fewer TCRbeta clones than healthy controls did.

Sequencing was performed with immunoSEQ multiplex PCR; in TCRdb, only in-frame clones are kept and a portion is missing. The sample includes around 34,000 clones, none of them occurring once. The receptor was isolated from a person aged 18-70 years in good health. V gene TRBV20-1 combines with J gene TRBJ2-5; 7 bases line up with TRBD1. The sequencing input was peripheral blood mononuclear cells. CDR3 amino acids: CSAGQARQETQYF. The sequenced part of the CDR3 DNA is TGCAGTGCCGGACAGGCTAGACAAGAGACC.